The present T cell receptor beta chain was sequenced within a study of blood T cell repertoires in COVID-19. Produced via immunoSEQ multiplex PCR; TCRdb's table is partial and in-frame only. The sample records 50,000 or so clones, roughly 90% being singletons. CDR3 length: 17 amino acids. Germline loops: CDR1 SGHAT, CDR2 FQNNGV. Trimming left V 0 bases short and J 1 base short, with 14 bases between. The receptor was isolated from a woman of 80 years or more with acute or convalescent COVID-19. The V and J genes are TRBV11-2 and TRBJ2-3; D is undetermined. Material: peripheral blood. CDR3 sequence: CASSLEWRRLGTDTQYF. CDR3 DNA sequence: TGTGCCAGCAGCTTAGAATGGCGGCGGTTGGGCACAGATACGCAGTATTTT. The complete variable domain, with remaining parts taken from reference TRBV11-2 and TRBJ2-3, reads EAGVAQSPRYKIIEKRQSVAFWCNPISGHATLYWYQQILGQGPKLLIQFQNNGVVDDSQLPKDRFSAERLKGVDSTLKIQPAKLEDSAVYLCASSLEWRRLGTDTQYFGPGTRLTVL.